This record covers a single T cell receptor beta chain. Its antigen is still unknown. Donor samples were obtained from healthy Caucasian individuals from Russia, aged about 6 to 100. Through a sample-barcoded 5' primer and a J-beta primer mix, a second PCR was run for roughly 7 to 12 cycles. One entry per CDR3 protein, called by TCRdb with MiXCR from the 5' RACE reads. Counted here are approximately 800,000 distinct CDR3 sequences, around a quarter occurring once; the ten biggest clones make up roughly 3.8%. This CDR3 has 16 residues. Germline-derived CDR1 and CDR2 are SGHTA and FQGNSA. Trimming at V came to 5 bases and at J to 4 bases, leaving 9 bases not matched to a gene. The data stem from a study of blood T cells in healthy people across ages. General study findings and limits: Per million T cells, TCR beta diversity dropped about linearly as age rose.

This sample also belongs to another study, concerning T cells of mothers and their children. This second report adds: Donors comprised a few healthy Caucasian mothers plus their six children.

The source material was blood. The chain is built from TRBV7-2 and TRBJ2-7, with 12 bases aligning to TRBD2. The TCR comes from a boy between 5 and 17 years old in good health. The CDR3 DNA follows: TGTGCCAGCAGCCCTTGGACTAGCGGGACTATATACGAGCAGTACTTC. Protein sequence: CASSPWTSGTIYEQYF.